The rows below give T cell receptor beta chains drawn from one sample of a study of radiation and T cells in renal cell carcinoma. Repertoires were generated with immunoSEQ multiplex PCR, while TCRdb's copy carries only in-frame clones and drops some. The sample includes roughly 78,000 clones, 82% of them seen just once. This specimen was blood, taken from a patient whose treatment included radiotherapy and nephrectomy. These receptors were obtained from a man in his fifties or sixties with renal cell carcinoma. Each CDR3 is given with its conserved first and last residue. The D gene is left open where the match is weak. Only part of the rows carry a size: once, few, many, or a class if the clone is expanded.

cdr3_length	v_call	j_call	clone_size	d_call	cdr3_nt	cdr3_aa
16	TRBV28	TRBJ1-3	-	-	TGTGCCAGCAGTTTTCTTGGCGGCCACTCTGGAAACACCATATATTTT	CASSFLGGHSGNTIYF
15	TRBV6-5	TRBJ2-7	once	TRBD1	TGTGCCAGCAGTCGTCGGGACAGGGGCTCCTACGAGCAGTGCTTC	CASSRRDRGSYEQCF
15	TRBV27	TRBJ1-5	once	-	TGTGCCAGCAGTTTATGGGTCGGCCCGGACCAGCCCCAGCATTTT	CASSLWVGPDQPQHF
18	TRBV27	TRBJ1-2	-	TRBD1	TGTGCCAGCAGTTTAGTTGGAACTCTCTCGGACAGGGTCTATGGCTACACCTTC	CASSLVGTLSDRVYGYTF
15	TRBV5-1	TRBJ1-1	-	-	TGCGCCAGCAGCTTGGATGGGGCGCGGGGTACTGAAGCTTTCTTT	CASSLDGARGTEAFF
15	TRBV5-8	TRBJ2-3	-	TRBD2	TGTGCCAGCAGCTCAGCGGGGGTAGGAACAGATACGCAGTATTTT	CASSSAGVGTDTQYF
15	TRBV7-2	TRBJ2-3	-	TRBD2	TGTGCCAGCAGCTTAGGCGGGAGGGCCATAGATACGCAGTATTTT	CASSLGGRAIDTQYF
16	TRBV4-1	TRBJ2-7	few	-	TGCGCCAGCAGCCAGTTTTTGGAAGTGGGCCCGTACTTAGCCGACTTC	CASSQFLEVGPYLADF
16	TRBV4-3	TRBJ2-3	-	-	TGCGCCAGCAGCCAAGATTCCTGGACGGATACAGATACGCAGTATTTT	CASSQDSWTDTDTQYF
16	TRBV5-1	TRBJ2-1	-	TRBD2	TGCGCCAGCAGCCTCATACCCGGGACTAGTGGCGATGAGCAGTTCTTC	CASSLIPGTSGDEQFF
14	TRBV10-3	TRBJ2-7	-	TRBD2	TGTGCCATCAATCAACTAGCGGGGTCCTACGAGCAGTACTTC	CAINQLAGSYEQYF
14	TRBV5-4	TRBJ2-7	-	-	TGTGCCAGCAGCCCCTGGGGGATTTCCTACGAGCAGTACTTC	CASSPWGISYEQYF